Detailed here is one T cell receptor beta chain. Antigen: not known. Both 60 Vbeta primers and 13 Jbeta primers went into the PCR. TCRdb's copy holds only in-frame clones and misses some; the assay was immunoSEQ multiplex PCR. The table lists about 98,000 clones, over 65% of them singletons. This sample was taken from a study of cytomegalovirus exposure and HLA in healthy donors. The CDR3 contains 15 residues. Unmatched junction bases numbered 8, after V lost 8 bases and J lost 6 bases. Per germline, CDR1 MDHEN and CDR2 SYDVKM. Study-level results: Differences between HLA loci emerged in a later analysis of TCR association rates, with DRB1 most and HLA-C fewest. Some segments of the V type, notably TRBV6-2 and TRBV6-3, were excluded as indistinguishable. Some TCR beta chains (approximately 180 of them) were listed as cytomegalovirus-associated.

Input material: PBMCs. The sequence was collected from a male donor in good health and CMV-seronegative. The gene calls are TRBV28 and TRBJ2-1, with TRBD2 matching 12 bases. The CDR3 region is CASGGGLAGRNEQFF. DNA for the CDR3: TGTGCCAGCGGGGGGGGACTAGCGGGCCGCAATGAGCAGTTCTTC. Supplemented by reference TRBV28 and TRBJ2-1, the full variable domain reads DVKVTQSSRYLVKRTGEKVFLECVQDMDHENMFWYRQDPGLGLRLIYFSYDVKMKEKGDIPEGYSVSREKKERFSLILESASTNQTSMYLCASGGGLAGRNEQFFGPGTRLTVL.